The 6 T cell receptor beta chains below come from one sample, sequenced in a study of shared clonotypes between healthy human individuals. Produced via immunoSEQ multiplex PCR; TCRdb's table is partial and in-frame only. Among nearly 500,000 clones listed, around 78% were seen once. The material sequenced was PBMCs. Every receptor here comes from a woman between 40 and 50 years old in good health. Some clones in this sample may be carry-over from other donors' samples.

The gene calls are TRBV15 and TRBJ2-1, with 11 bases matching TRBD2. V shed 0 bases and J 7 bases; nucleotides not matched to a gene: 8. This CDR3 region has 17 residues. Germline CDR1 reads LNHNV; CDR2 reads YYDKDF (reference sequence). CDR3 protein: CATSRDLVGLAENEQFF. In DNA, the CDR3 is TGTGCCACCAGCAGAGATCTTGTGGGACTAGCGGAGAATGAGCAGTTCTTC.

On this clone itself: The sample holds other DNA sequences that translate to the same CDR3. The chain has TRBV5-6 and TRBJ2-5; D call uncertain. Trimming left V 2 bases short and J 5 bases short, with 10 bases between. The germline gives CDR1 SGHDT, CDR2 YYEEEE. The CDR3 is made up of 13 amino acids. The CDR3 region has the DNA TGTGCCAGCAGCTTATGGGGATTGGAGACCCAGTACTTC. It codes for CASSLWGLETQYF. The whole variable domain, filled in from reference TRBV5-6 and TRBJ2-5, reads DAGVTQSPTHLIKTRGQQVTLRCSPKSGHDTVSWYQQALGQGPQFIFQYYEEEERQRGNFPDRFSGHQFPNYSSELNVNALLLGDSALYLCASSLWGLETQYFGPGTRLLVL.

This clone was observed a few times. The chain joins TRBV5-4 to TRBJ2-2, with D possibly matching TRBD1 (6 bases). CDR1 is SGHNT and CDR2 is YYREEE in the germline V gene (reference sequence). The V end was cut by 4 bases, the J end by 5 bases, with 15 bases between. CDR3 length: 15 residues. CDR3 region: CASSLYRVKTGELFF. CDR3 nucleotides: TGTGCCAGCAGCCTTTACAGGGTTAAGACCGGGGAGCTGTTTTTT.

This clone was found many times. V usage is TRBV23-1 and J usage is TRBJ1-5; D gene ambiguous. TRBV23-1 is an open reading frame, and its role is uncertain. The CDR3 is 14 amino acids. V was cut by 0 bases and J by 8 bases, with 11 bases left in between. The CDR3 loop is CASSQSSWPEPQHF. CDR3 bases: TGCGCCAGCAGTCAATCTTCCTGGCCGGAGCCCCAGCATTTT.

Note on this clone: A read error likely explains this, since a far larger clone differs by one base. The chain employs TRBV11-1 and TRBJ1-1; D remains ambiguous. CDR3 length: 13 residues. The ends were cut back, 1 base at V and 0 bases at J, with 3 bases in the middle. From germline, CDR1 is SGHAT and CDR2 FQDESV (reference sequence). The CDR3 loop is CASSLGVNTEAFF. The CDR3 nucleotides are TGTGCCAGCAGCTTAGGAGTGAACACTGAAGCTTTCTTT.

V and J are TRBV7-9 and TRBJ1-4; D call uncertain. The germline V and J ends were trimmed by 6 bases and 7 bases, with 6 bases remaining between them. The CDR3 totals 11 residues. Germline CDR1 and CDR2: SEHNR and FQNEAQ (reference sequence). CDR3 sequence: CASSNVEKLFF. The CDR3 DNA sequence: TGTGCCAGCAGTAACGTTGAAAAACTGTTTTTT. Full variable domain (rest looked up from reference TRBV7-9 and TRBJ1-4): DTGVSQNPRHKITKRGQNVTFRCDPISEHNRLYWYRQTLGQGPEFLTYFQNEAQLEKSRLLSDRFSAERPKGSFSTLEIQRTEQGDSAMYLCASSNVEKLFFGSGTQLSVL.